Below are 18 T cell receptor beta chains sequenced from a single sample in a study of shared T cell receptors in the human thymus. Profiled with immunoSEQ multiplex PCR; TCRdb holds only in-frame clones, not every one. There are over 650,000 clones in the sample; around 87% occur only once, and roughly 0.0087% lies in the top ten. The same sample was also studied in work on human thymus T cells.

The specimen was thymocytes. These receptors were collected from a boy less than two years old with a congenital heart defect.

The chain recombines TRBV30 with TRBJ2-1, with a possible D match to TRBD2 (6 bases). Germline CDR1 and CDR2: GTSNPN and SVGIG (reference sequence). The CDR3 loop spans 14 amino acids. Trimming cost V 3 bases and J 4 bases, with 13 bases left between them. The CDR3 region is CAWRLPTRYNEQFF. Written as DNA, the CDR3 is TGTGCCTGGAGGCTCCCGACTAGGTACAATGAGCAGTTCTTC.

The chain carries TRBV5-6 and TRBJ1-3; D may be TRBD1 (5 bases). Germline-derived CDR1 and CDR2 are SGHDT and YYEEEE. With 4 bases removed from V and 2 bases from J, the gap between germline ends came to 10 bases. The CDR3 length is 14 residues. The CDR3 nucleotides read TGTGCCAGCAGCAGGGCAGGGACTGGAAACACCATATATTTT. Translation: CASSRAGTGNTIYF.

This chain links TRBV4-1 with TRBJ1-1; D is undetermined. The germline V gene encodes CDR1 MGHRA and CDR2 YSYEKL. CDR3 length equals 15 residues. V lost 0 bases to trimming and J lost 5 bases, with 13 bases between them. CDR3 DNA: TGCGCCAGCAGCCAAGAGCGGGTTTGTGGGACTGAAGCTTTCTTT. This translates into CASSQERVCGTEAFF.

CDR3 nucleotide sequence: TGTGCCAGCAGTTTAAACAGGGGGCCGGGGAACACTGAAGCTTTCTTT. Translating gives CASSLNRGPGNTEAFF. The V and J genes are TRBV27 and TRBJ1-1, with 9 bases aligning to TRBD1. This CDR3 region has 16 residues. Germline V gene data show CDR1 as MNHEY and CDR2 as SMNVEV (reference sequence). The V and J ends lost 2 bases and 1 base, in that order; junction bases with no gene match: 5.

The chain carries TRBV28 and TRBJ1-1, with D unclear. The CDR3 totals 14 residues. The V end was cut by 5 bases, the J end by 1 base, with 11 bases between. Germline assignment: CDR1 MDHEN and CDR2 SYDVKM. CDR3 in DNA: TGTGCCAGCAGTGTGCCGGGGTCGAACACTGAAGCTTTCTTT. Translating it yields CASSVPGSNTEAFF. The complete variable domain, with remaining parts taken from reference TRBV28 and TRBJ1-1, reads DVKVTQSSRYLVKRTGEKVFLECVQDMDHENMFWYRQDPGLGLRLIYFSYDVKMKEKGDIPEGYSVSREKKERFSLILESASTNQTSMYLCASSVPGSNTEAFFGQGTRLTVV.

The CDR3 DNA is TGTGCCAGCAGTGAAAGGACAGGGAATCCTAATTCACCCCTCCACTTT. Translating gives CASSERTGNPNSPLHF. The rearrangement links TRBV6-1 to TRBJ1-6, with 8 bases aligning to TRBD1. The germline V gene has CDR1 MNHNS and CDR2 SASEGT. V gave up 2 bases and J gave up 6 bases; unmatched junction bases: 6. CDR3 length: 16 residues.

The chain uses TRBV7-9 and TRBJ2-5; TRBD1 matches at 9 bases. The CDR3 runs to 18 residues. V lost 1 base, J lost 3 bases, and 12 bases stayed unmatched. Germline lookup yields CDR1 SEHNR and CDR2 FQNEAQ (reference sequence). In DNA form, the CDR3 reads TGTGCCAGCAGCTTAGTTAATGGGGGACAGGGTCGGGAAGAGACCCAGTACTTC. It encodes CASSLVNGGQGREETQYF.

This chain joins TRBV5-6 and TRBJ1-1; D call uncertain. Trimming stripped 3 bases from V and 1 base from J, with 13 bases between. Germline values: CDR1 SGHDT, CDR2 YYEEEE. CDR3 size: 15 residues. CDR3 in amino acids: CASSSDWMENTEAFF. The CDR3 nucleotides read TGTGCCAGCAGCTCAGACTGGATGGAGAACACTGAAGCTTTCTTT.

The J gene is TRBJ2-7, the V gene TRBV7-8, with 9 bases identical to TRBD1. Unmatched junction bases numbered 14, after V lost 5 bases and J lost 3 bases. Germline V gene sequence: CDR1 SGHVS, CDR2 FQNEAQ. There are 17 residues in the CDR3. The CDR3 protein is CASSQTTPPGQGYEQYF. The CDR3 bases are TGTGCCAGCAGCCAAACTACTCCACCGGGACAGGGCTACGAGCAGTACTTC.

A note on this clone: This CDR3 is also generated by other DNA sequences in the sample. V and J are TRBV13 and TRBJ2-5; 9 nucleotides line up with TRBD1. V lost 5 bases and J lost 5; bases outside the gene matches: 6. Germline V CDR1 and CDR2: PRHDT, FYEKMQ (reference sequence). This CDR3 contains 14 residues. The CDR3 reads CASSSRDREETQYF. The CDR3 nucleotides are TGTGCCAGCAGCAGCCGGGACAGGGAGGAGACCCAGTACTTC.

The chain combines TRBV6-1 with TRBJ1-2; the match to TRBD1 covers 7 bases. The V gene end was trimmed by 6 bases and the J gene end by 3 bases; junction bases not matched to a gene: 10. The CDR3 is 15 amino acids. Germline V lookup: CDR1 MNHNS, CDR2 SASEGT. The CDR3: CASRRYRGSDYGYTF. The CDR3 DNA follows: TGTGCCAGCAGGCGGTACAGGGGATCGGACTATGGCTACACCTTC.

The chain joins TRBV5-6 to TRBJ2-2; 7 positions match TRBD1. The V segment lost 4 bases and the J segment 6 bases; nucleotides outside the gene matches: 6. This CDR3 has 14 residues. The germline gives CDR1 SGHDT, CDR2 YYEEEE. Written as DNA, the CDR3 is TGTGCCAGCAGCAACTCCGACAGGGCCGGGGAGCTGTTTTTT. It codes for CASSNSDRAGELFF.

This clone was seen only a few times. V and J are TRBV4-3 and TRBJ2-4; D possibly corresponds to TRBD2 (5 bases). Trimming shortened V by 1 base and J by 2 bases, and 9 bases separated the two germline ends. The length of the CDR3 is 15 residues. CDR1 and CDR2 (germline): LGHNA, YSLEER. CDR3: CASSQVASTKNIQYF. CDR3 nucleotides: TGCGCCAGCAGCCAAGTCGCTAGCACCAAAAACATTCAGTACTTC.

The rearrangement joins TRBV7-2 to TRBJ2-7; 14 bases agree with TRBD2. Per germline, CDR1 SGHTA and CDR2 FQGNSA. This CDR3 region has 16 residues. Trimming cost V 3 bases and J 5 bases; bases outside gene matches: 6. DNA of the CDR3: TGTGCCAGCAGCTTGACTAGCGGGGGGGCTCGCCACGAGCAGTACTTC. Translating it yields CASSLTSGGARHEQYF.

The chain links TRBV5-1 to TRBJ1-2, with 7 bases lining up with TRBD1. The CDR3 covers 17 residues. Germline V gene sequence: CDR1 SGHRS, CDR2 YFSETQ. The V gene end was trimmed by 5 bases and the J gene end by 1 base; junction bases not matched to a gene: 14. CDR3 region: CASRDSLPGQFNYGYTF. Here the CDR3 DNA reads TGCGCCAGCAGAGACTCACTACCGGGACAGTTTAACTATGGCTACACCTTC.

The rearrangement joins TRBV13 to TRBJ2-1, with TRBD1 matching 9 bases. Germline V gene data show CDR1 as PRHDT and CDR2 as FYEKMQ (reference sequence). Germline trimming cut 4 bases from V and 9 bases from J; bases unmatched to any gene: 13. The CDR3 length is 16 residues. CDR3 amino acids: CASSSLFGQGSGEQFF. The CDR3 DNA is TGTGCCAGCAGCTCTTTATTTGGACAGGGGTCGGGTGAGCAGTTCTTC.

The chain uses TRBV30 and TRBJ1-4; D not resolved. The CDR3 runs to 15 residues. The V end lost 5 bases, the J end lost 0 bases, and 13 bases lay between the germline ends. Per germline, CDR1 GTSNPN and CDR2 SVGIG (reference sequence). This CDR3 reads CAWYRTAATNEKLFF. The CDR3, as DNA: TGTGCCTGGTATCGCACAGCCGCAACTAATGAAAAACTGTTTTTT.

The rearrangement uses TRBV5-6 and TRBJ1-1, with 7 bases identical to TRBD1. Trimming took 1 base from V and 4 from J; bases not matched to a gene: 7. This CDR3 region has 15 residues. CDR1 SGHDT and CDR2 YYEEEE come from the germline V gene. CDR3 in amino acids: CASSLSTGTATEAFF. In nucleotides, the CDR3 is TGTGCCAGCAGCTTGTCCACAGGGACAGCCACTGAAGCTTTCTTT.